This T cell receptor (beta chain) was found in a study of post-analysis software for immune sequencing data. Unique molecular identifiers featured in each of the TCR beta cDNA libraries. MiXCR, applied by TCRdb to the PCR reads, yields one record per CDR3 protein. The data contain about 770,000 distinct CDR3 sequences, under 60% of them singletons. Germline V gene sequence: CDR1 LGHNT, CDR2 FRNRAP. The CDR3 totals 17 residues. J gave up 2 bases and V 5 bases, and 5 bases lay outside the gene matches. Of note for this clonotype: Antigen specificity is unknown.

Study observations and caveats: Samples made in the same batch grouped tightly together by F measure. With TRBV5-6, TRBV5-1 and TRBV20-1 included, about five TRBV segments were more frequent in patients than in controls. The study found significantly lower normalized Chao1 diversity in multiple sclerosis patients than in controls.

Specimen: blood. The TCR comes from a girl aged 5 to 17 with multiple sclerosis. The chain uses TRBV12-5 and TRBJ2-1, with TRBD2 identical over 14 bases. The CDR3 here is CASGGTSGSFTYNEQFF. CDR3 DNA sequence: TGTGCTAGTGGTGGGACTAGCGGGAGTTTCACCTACAATGAGCAGTTCTTC.